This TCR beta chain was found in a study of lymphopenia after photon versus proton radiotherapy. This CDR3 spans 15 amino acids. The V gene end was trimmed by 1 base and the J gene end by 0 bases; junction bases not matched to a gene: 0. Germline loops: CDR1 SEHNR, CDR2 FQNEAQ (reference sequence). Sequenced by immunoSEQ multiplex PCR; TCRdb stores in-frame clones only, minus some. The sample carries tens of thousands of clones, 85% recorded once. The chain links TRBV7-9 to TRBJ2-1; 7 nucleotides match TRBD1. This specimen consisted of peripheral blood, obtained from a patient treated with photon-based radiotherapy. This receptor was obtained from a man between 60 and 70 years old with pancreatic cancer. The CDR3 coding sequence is TGTGCCAGCAGCTTAGGGACAGGCTCCTACAATGAGCAGTTCTTC. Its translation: CASSLGTGSYNEQFF.